Described below is a single T cell receptor (beta chain) sequence and its context. Its matching antigen is unknown. A read error may be the cause here, since a much bigger clone is one base away. Specified time point: newly diagnosed GD, antithyroid drugs for less than 3 months. PBMCs were the source of the RNA used for TCR sequencing. The authors drew patients from an endocrinology department in Xi'an, China. The data derive from a study of regulatory T cells in long-lasting Graves disease. General observations from the study: Persistent cases of Graves' showed reduced TCR diversity relative to newly diagnosed patients.

Building of the TCR beta libraries involved iRepertoire HTBI primers and Arm-PCR of CDR3 regions. TCRdb re-analysed the multiplex PCR reads in MiXCR, keeping a single row per CDR3 protein. The sample has approximately 460,000 distinct CDR3 sequences, approximately 16% seen once. Trimming left V 6 bases short and J 6 bases short, with 24 bases between. This CDR3 is 17 amino acids long. From germline, CDR1 is MNHEY and CDR2 SVGEGT. The sample was also reused in another study, on T cells in Graves' hyperthyroidism and ophthalmopathy. That investigation notes: In the blood, most expanded thyroid clonotypes above 0.001 appeared as well. Ophthalmopathy and stable hyperthyroidism were separated by a 13 V-J model.

This TCR derives from a woman in her 30s with Graves disease. The V and J genes are TRBV6-2 or TRBV6-3 and TRBJ2-1; tentative D call: TRBD1 (6 bases). The sample consisted of peripheral blood mononuclear cells (PBMCs), taken at new diagnosis, from a patient treated with antithyroid drugs. The CDR3 bases are TGTGCCAGCAGAAATACATTTACAGGGTCAGCCTGCAATGAGCAGTTCTTC. Protein sequence: CASRNTFTGSACNEQFF.